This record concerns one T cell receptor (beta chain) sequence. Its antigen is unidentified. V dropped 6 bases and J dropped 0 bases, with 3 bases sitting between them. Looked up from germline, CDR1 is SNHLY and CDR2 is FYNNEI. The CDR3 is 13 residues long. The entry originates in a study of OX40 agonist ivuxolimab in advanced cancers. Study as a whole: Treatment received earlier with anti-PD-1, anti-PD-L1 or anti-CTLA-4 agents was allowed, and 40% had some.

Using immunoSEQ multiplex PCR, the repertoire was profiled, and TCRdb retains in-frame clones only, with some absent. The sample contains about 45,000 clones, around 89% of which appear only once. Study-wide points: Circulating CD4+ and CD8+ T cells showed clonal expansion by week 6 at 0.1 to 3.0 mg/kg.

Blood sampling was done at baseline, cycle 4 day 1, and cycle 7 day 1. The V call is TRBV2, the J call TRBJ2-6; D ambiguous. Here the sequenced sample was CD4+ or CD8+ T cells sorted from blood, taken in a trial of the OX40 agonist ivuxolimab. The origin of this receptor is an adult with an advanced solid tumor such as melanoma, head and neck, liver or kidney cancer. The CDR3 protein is CASSRSGANVLTF. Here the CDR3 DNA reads TGTGCCAGCAGCCGCTCTGGGGCCAACGTCCTGACTTTC. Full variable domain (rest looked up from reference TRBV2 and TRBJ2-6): EPEVTQTPSHQVTQMGQEVILRCVPISNHLYFYWYRQILGQKVEFLVSFYNNEISEKSEIFDDQFSVERPDGSNFTLKIRSTKLEDSAMYFCASSRSGANVLTFGAGSRLTVL.